This T cell receptor beta chain derives from a study of neurological immune-mediated disorders. The study, taken as a whole, reports: Healthy controls had more TCR clonal expansion than multiple sclerosis, which showed the least, whereas HTLV-1-associated myelopathy showed the most.

Germline loops: CDR1 DFQATT, CDR2 SNEGSKA (reference sequence). There are 13 residues in the CDR3. Trimming pared 4 bases from V and 6 bases from J, leaving 13 bases between. TCRdb ran MiXCR on the 5' RACE reads and lists one entry per CDR3 protein. The data show roughly 30,000 distinct CDR3 sequences, 9% to 14% seen once. This clonotype has a count of ten or more. What it recognizes is unknown. This rearrangement joins TRBV20-1 to TRBJ1-5, with a possible D match to TRBD1 (5 bases). The sample comprised PBMCs. The clonotype comes from a woman aged 60-70 years in good health. In nucleotides, the CDR3 is TGCAGTGCTACTCCCCAGGGCGGTCAGCCCCAGCATTTT. This codes for CSATPQGGQPQHF.